Listed below are T cell receptor beta chains from one sample, sequenced in a study of regulatory T cells in long-lasting Graves disease. TCRdb used MiXCR to reprocess the multiplex PCR reads, holding one entry per CDR3 protein. The sample lists about 400,000 distinct CDR3 sequences; around 15% were seen once. The sample in question was peripheral blood mononuclear cells (PBMCs), obtained at new diagnosis, from a patient treated with antithyroid drugs. These receptors originate from a female donor with Graves disease. CDR3s include the opening cysteine and the closing phenylalanine or tryptophan. Each record gives: D gene, J gene, clone size, V gene, CDR3 protein, CDR3 DNA. D genes are given only for firm matches. Rows may omit the clone size; those that give it use once, few, many or a size class.

D gene: -
J gene: TRBJ1-4
clone size: many
V gene: TRBV20-1
CDR3 protein: CSAAPGLGDEKLFF
CDR3 DNA: TGCAGTGCTGCTCCCGGTCTCGGCGATGAAAAACTGTTTTTT

D gene: -
J gene: TRBJ1-2
clone size: -
V gene: TRBV5-4
CDR3 protein: CASSVHEGGYTF
CDR3 DNA: TGTGCCAGCAGCGTTCACGAGGGGGGCTACACCTTC

D gene: -
J gene: TRBJ1-1
clone size: many
V gene: TRBV18
CDR3 protein: CASSPAVPLNTEAFF
CDR3 DNA: TGTGCCAGCTCACCGGCAGTGCCGCTGAACACTGAAGCTTTCTTT

D gene: -
J gene: TRBJ1-2
clone size: many
V gene: TRBV27
CDR3 protein: CASSGYGTGPYGYTF
CDR3 DNA: TGTGCCAGCAGTGGCTACGGAACAGGACCCTATGGCTACACCTTC

D gene: -
J gene: TRBJ1-2
clone size: -
V gene: TRBV18
CDR3 protein: CASSPNTGQEYGYTF
CDR3 DNA: TGTGCCAGCTCACCTAATACGGGACAAGAATATGGCTACACCTTC

D gene: -
J gene: TRBJ2-1
clone size: -
V gene: TRBV24-1
CDR3 protein: CATSLRDKKPFF
CDR3 DNA: TGTGCCACCAGTCTCCGGGACAAGAAACCGTTCTTC

D gene: -
J gene: TRBJ1-1
clone size: many
V gene: TRBV6-1
CDR3 protein: CAILRSLNTEAFF
CDR3 DNA: TGTGCCATCCTGCGATCTTTGAACACTGAAGCTTTCTTT

D gene: -
J gene: TRBJ2-2
clone size: -
V gene: TRBV4-2
CDR3 protein: CASSQEGGANTGELFF
CDR3 DNA: TGTGCCAGCAGCCAAGAGGGTGGCGCGAACACCGGGGAGCTGTTTTTT

D gene: -
J gene: TRBJ2-6
clone size: few
V gene: TRBV7-9
CDR3 protein: CASSFDLTGANVLTF
CDR3 DNA: TGTGCCAGCAGCTTTGACCTAACGGGGGCCAACGTCCTGACTTTC

D gene: -
J gene: TRBJ1-6
clone size: -
V gene: TRBV20-1
CDR3 protein: CSARDRLVANSPLHF
CDR3 DNA: TGCAGTGCTAGAGATCGGCTGGTAGCGAATTCACCCCTCCACTTT

D gene: -
J gene: TRBJ2-5
clone size: many
V gene: TRBV27
CDR3 protein: CASSPANQETQYF
CDR3 DNA: TGTGCCAGCAGTCCTGCTAACCAAGAGACCCAGTACTTC

D gene: -
J gene: TRBJ2-7
clone size: -
V gene: TRBV4-1
CDR3 protein: CASSPPGGGKTYEQYF
CDR3 DNA: TGCGCCAGCAGCCCTCCGGGCGGCGGTAAAACCTACGAGCAGTACTTC

D gene: -
J gene: TRBJ2-1
clone size: many
V gene: TRBV7-8
CDR3 protein: CASRDPGRGSYNEQFF
CDR3 DNA: TGTGCCAGCAGGGATCCGGGACGGGGCTCCTACAATGAGCAGTTCTTC

D gene: TRBD1
J gene: TRBJ1-1
clone size: many
V gene: TRBV19
CDR3 protein: CASSTGGFRAFF
CDR3 DNA: TGTGCCAGTAGTACAGGGGGCTTTCGTGCTTTCTTT

D gene: -
J gene: TRBJ1-6
clone size: many
V gene: TRBV12-3/TRBV12-4
CDR3 protein: CASSWDASPLHF
CDR3 DNA: TGTGCCAGCAGTTGGGACGCCTCACCCCTCCACTTT

D gene: TRBD2
J gene: TRBJ2-2
clone size: many
V gene: TRBV6-5
CDR3 protein: CASSYSRDYRTGELFF
CDR3 DNA: TGTGCCAGCAGTTACTCGAGGGACTATCGAACCGGGGAGCTGTTTTTT

D gene: -
J gene: TRBJ1-1
clone size: many
V gene: TRBV4-1
CDR3 protein: CASSTQVLYEAFF
CDR3 DNA: TGCGCCAGCAGTACACAGGTACTCTATGAAGCTTTCTTT

D gene: TRBD1
J gene: TRBJ1-4
clone size: -
V gene: TRBV6-1
CDR3 protein: CASSVQGEKLFF
CDR3 DNA: TGTGCCAGCAGTGTACAGGGGGAAAAACTGTTTTTT

D gene: TRBD1
J gene: TRBJ1-1
clone size: many
V gene: TRBV2
CDR3 protein: CASRKTGGGPEAFF
CDR3 DNA: TGTGCCAGCAGGAAGACAGGGGGCGGGCCTGAAGCTTTCTTT

D gene: -
J gene: TRBJ1-2
clone size: -
V gene: TRBV18
CDR3 protein: CASSPTGIYGYTF
CDR3 DNA: TGTGCCAGCTCACCAACGGGGATCTATGGCTACACCTTC

D gene: TRBD1
J gene: TRBJ1-5
clone size: -
V gene: TRBV18
CDR3 protein: CASSPGGQPNQPQHF
CDR3 DNA: TGTGCCAGCTCACCTGGGGGACAGCCCAATCAGCCCCAGCATTTT

D gene: -
J gene: TRBJ1-6
clone size: -
V gene: TRBV4-1
CDR3 protein: CASSQTGGESPLHF
CDR3 DNA: TGCGCCAGCAGCCAAACTGGGGGGGAATCACCCCTCCACTTT

D gene: -
J gene: TRBJ2-4
clone size: -
V gene: TRBV5-5
CDR3 protein: CASSLGFDGWRIQYF
CDR3 DNA: TGCGCCAGCAGCTTGGGGTTTGACGGGTGGCGCATTCAGTACTTC

D gene: TRBD2
J gene: TRBJ2-1
clone size: -
V gene: TRBV11-2
CDR3 protein: CASSLGGASGNSYNEQFF
CDR3 DNA: TGTGCCAGCAGCTTAGGGGGCGCTAGCGGGAATTCCTACAATGAGCAGTTCTTC

D gene: TRBD1
J gene: TRBJ2-5
clone size: many
V gene: TRBV6-1
CDR3 protein: CASSDPETGVEETQYF
CDR3 DNA: TGTGCCAGCAGTGACCCGGAGACAGGGGTAGAAGAGACCCAGTACTTC

D gene: -
J gene: TRBJ1-2
clone size: few
V gene: TRBV4-1
CDR3 protein: CASSRPGSTNYGYTF
CDR3 DNA: TGCGCCAGCAGCCGACCGGGATCCACTAACTATGGCTACACCTTC

D gene: TRBD1
J gene: TRBJ2-4
clone size: many
V gene: TRBV6-1
CDR3 protein: CASSVGGASDIQYF
CDR3 DNA: TGTGCCAGCAGTGTAGGGGGCGCTTCGGACATTCAGTACTTC

D gene: -
J gene: TRBJ1-5
clone size: many
V gene: TRBV4-1
CDR3 protein: CASSQGSNRANQPQHF
CDR3 DNA: TGCGCCAGCAGCCAAGGGTCTAACAGGGCAAATCAGCCCCAGCATTTT

D gene: TRBD2
J gene: TRBJ2-5
clone size: few
V gene: TRBV20-1
CDR3 protein: CSAREGIAGVQETQYF
CDR3 DNA: TGCAGTGCTAGAGAGGGAATAGCGGGAGTACAAGAGACCCAGTACTTC

D gene: -
J gene: TRBJ2-7
clone size: many
V gene: TRBV6-1
CDR3 protein: CASSEAAGREQYF
CDR3 DNA: TGTGCCAGCAGTGAAGCGGCGGGACGCGAGCAGTACTTC

D gene: -
J gene: TRBJ2-2
clone size: many
V gene: TRBV3-1
CDR3 protein: CASSQETGANTGELFF
CDR3 DNA: TGTGCCAGCAGCCAAGAGACGGGGGCGAACACCGGGGAGCTGTTTTTT

D gene: TRBD1
J gene: TRBJ2-5
clone size: many
V gene: TRBV10-2
CDR3 protein: CASQEDRFGETQYF
CDR3 DNA: TGCGCCAGCCAGGAGGACAGGTTCGGAGAGACCCAGTACTTC

D gene: -
J gene: TRBJ1-2
clone size: many
V gene: TRBV9
CDR3 protein: CASSDRGSTAGGYTF
CDR3 DNA: TGTGCCAGCAGCGACCGAGGATCGACCGCAGGCGGCTACACCTTC

D gene: -
J gene: TRBJ2-7
clone size: -
V gene: TRBV6-5
CDR3 protein: CASSYSESLGEQYF
CDR3 DNA: TGTGCCAGCAGTTACTCGGAATCGCTAGGCGAGCAGTACTTC

D gene: TRBD1
J gene: TRBJ1-2
clone size: -
V gene: TRBV6-5
CDR3 protein: CASSYSDGGHPGQIYGYTF
CDR3 DNA: TGTGCCAGCAGTTACTCCGACGGAGGGCACCCGGGACAGATCTATGGCTACACCTTC

D gene: -
J gene: TRBJ1-6
clone size: few
V gene: TRBV19
CDR3 protein: CASYGDGGSPLHF
CDR3 DNA: TGTGCCAGTTACGGGGATGGGGGATCACCCCTCCACTTT

D gene: -
J gene: TRBJ1-6
clone size: many
V gene: TRBV15
CDR3 protein: CATSSASSPLHF
CDR3 DNA: TGTGCCACCAGCTCGGCGAGCTCACCCCTCCACTTT

D gene: TRBD1
J gene: TRBJ1-2
clone size: many
V gene: TRBV3-1
CDR3 protein: CASSQADRGYGYTF
CDR3 DNA: TGTGCCAGCAGCCAAGCGGACAGGGGCTATGGCTACACCTTC

D gene: TRBD1
J gene: TRBJ1-1
clone size: many
V gene: TRBV4-1
CDR3 protein: CASSSFGQGRNTEAFF
CDR3 DNA: TGCGCCAGCAGCTCCTTCGGACAGGGGAGGAACACTGAAGCTTTCTTT

D gene: TRBD2
J gene: TRBJ2-3
clone size: many
V gene: TRBV20-1
CDR3 protein: CSAAGGDLTDTQYF
CDR3 DNA: TGCAGTGCCGCGGGGGGGGATCTGACAGATACGCAGTATTTT

D gene: -
J gene: TRBJ2-3
clone size: -
V gene: TRBV6-9
CDR3 protein: CASSSVQGSDTQYF
CDR3 DNA: TGTGCCAGCAGTTCCGTACAGGGATCAGATACGCAGTATTTT

D gene: TRBD2
J gene: TRBJ2-3
clone size: -
V gene: TRBV11-3
CDR3 protein: CASTSGSPADTQYF
CDR3 DNA: TGTGCCAGCACTAGCGGGAGTCCCGCAGATACGCAGTATTTT

D gene: -
J gene: TRBJ2-5
clone size: -
V gene: TRBV7-7
CDR3 protein: CASSPSGEGQQETQYF
CDR3 DNA: TGTGCCAGCAGCCCTTCAGGGGAGGGCCAGCAAGAGACCCAGTACTTC

D gene: -
J gene: TRBJ2-3
clone size: many
V gene: TRBV27
CDR3 protein: CASSIRDTQYF
CDR3 DNA: TGTGCCAGCAGTATTAGGGATACGCAGTATTTT

D gene: TRBD2
J gene: TRBJ2-2
clone size: many
V gene: TRBV3-1
CDR3 protein: CASSHWTSENTGELFF
CDR3 DNA: TGTGCCAGCAGCCATTGGACTAGTGAAAACACCGGGGAGCTGTTTTTT

D gene: TRBD1
J gene: TRBJ1-1
clone size: many
V gene: TRBV3-1
CDR3 protein: CASSQGTGGMGRSEAFF
CDR3 DNA: TGTGCCAGCAGCCAAGGAACAGGGGGAATGGGGCGGTCTGAAGCTTTCTTT

D gene: -
J gene: TRBJ2-7
clone size: many
V gene: TRBV5-1
CDR3 protein: CASSLASPGSSYEQYF
CDR3 DNA: TGCGCCAGCAGCTTGGCTTCCCCGGGAAGCTCCTACGAGCAGTACTTC

D gene: -
J gene: TRBJ1-6
clone size: -
V gene: TRBV5-1
CDR3 protein: CASSWWIRKCNSPLHF
CDR3 DNA: TGCGCCAGCAGCTGGTGGATCAGGAAATGTAATTCACCCCTCCACTTT

D gene: TRBD1
J gene: TRBJ2-1
clone size: many
V gene: TRBV7-2
CDR3 protein: CASSLGTGPYNEQFF
CDR3 DNA: TGTGCCAGCAGCTTGGGGACAGGGCCCTACAATGAGCAGTTCTTC

D gene: TRBD1
J gene: TRBJ1-2
clone size: many
V gene: TRBV4-2
CDR3 protein: CASSDNRGLSGYTF
CDR3 DNA: TGTGCCAGCAGTGATAACAGGGGGTTGAGTGGCTACACCTTC

D gene: TRBD2
J gene: TRBJ2-3
clone size: many
V gene: TRBV20-1
CDR3 protein: CSAPSGRVPDTQYF
CDR3 DNA: TGCAGTGCCCCTAGCGGGAGAGTCCCAGATACGCAGTATTTT